This entry lists 25 T cell receptor beta chains sequenced from one sample in a study of identical twins. TCRdb reanalysed the 5' RACE reads using MiXCR and keeps one entry per CDR3 protein. The table includes hundreds of thousands of distinct CDR3 sequences, around 20% detected once. These data were also filed under a second study, of T cells expressing NK-cell markers.

Sequenced sample: PBMCs. The receptors come from a woman in her late teens or twenties in good health.

The rearrangement links TRBV6-6 to TRBJ2-1; the D call may be TRBD1 or TRBD2 (5 bases each). Looked up from germline, CDR1 is MNHNY and CDR2 is SVGAGI (reference sequence). The CDR3 sequence is 13 residues long. V gave up 6 bases and J gave up 2 bases, with 8 bases separating them. The CDR3: CASRVGAYNEQFF. The CDR3 coding sequence is TGTGCCAGCAGAGTGGGGGCCTACAATGAGCAGTTCTTC.

This clonotype was seen repeatedly, ten times or more. The chain has TRBV5-1 and TRBJ2-1; weak D call: TRBD2 (5 bases). V was shortened by 0 bases and J by 6 bases, with 10 bases between the two germline ends. This CDR3 spans 14 amino acids. From germline, CDR1 is SGHRS and CDR2 YFSETQ. The CDR3: CASSLEAGFNEQFF. As DNA, the CDR3 is TGCGCCAGCAGCTTGGAGGCGGGTTTCAATGAGCAGTTCTTC.

This clonotype was detected a few times. The V call is TRBV5-1, the J call TRBJ2-1; no clear D gene. CDR1 is SGHRS, CDR2 YFSETQ, per germline. The V end was cut by 0 bases, the J end by 5 bases, with 9 bases between. The CDR3 is 14 residues long. The CDR3 DNA is TGCGCCAGCAGCTTGGGCTCGTTAGACAATGAGCAGTTCTTC. Its protein product is CASSLGSLDNEQFF.

This clonotype was detected only a few times. V gene TRBV5-1 combines with J gene TRBJ2-2; the match to TRBD2 covers 14 bases. This CDR3 spans 16 amino acids. CDR1 is SGHRS and CDR2 is YFSETQ in the germline V gene. V was pared by 5 bases and J by 5 bases, with 5 bases of the junction left unmatched. Here the CDR3 reads CASSRLAGGQTGELFF. CDR3 in DNA: TGCGCCAGCAGTCGACTAGCGGGAGGGCAAACCGGGGAGCTGTTTTTT. Filled out from reference TRBV5-1 and TRBJ2-2, the complete variable domain reads KAGVTQTPRYLIKTRGQQVTLSCSPISGHRSVSWYQQTPGQGLQFLFEYFSETQRNKGNFPGRFSGRQFSNSRSEMNVSTLELGDSALYLCASSRLAGGQTGELFFGEGSRLTVL.

This clonotype has a count of ten or more. V and J are TRBV5-1 and TRBJ1-1, with D maybe TRBD1 (5 bases). CDR3 size: 11 residues. The ends were cut back, 7 bases at V and 10 bases at J, with 14 bases in the middle. Germline lookup yields CDR1 SGHRS and CDR2 YFSETQ. The CDR3 DNA reads TGCGCCAGCCGTGGAGGGGCCTCAGCTTTCTTT. Translation: CASRGGASAFF.

There are a few counts of this clonotype. The V and J genes are TRBV12-3 or TRBV12-4 and TRBJ1-1, with 10 nucleotides matching TRBD1. V shed 3 bases, J shed 6 bases, and the junction held 7 bases outside the gene matches. CDR3 length equals 15 residues. Written as DNA, the CDR3 is TGTGCCAGCAGTTTCCGACAGGGGGCTCTCGCTGAAGCTTTCTTT. Amino acids: CASSFRQGALAEAFF.

This clonotype was recorded a few times. This chain joins TRBV29-1 and TRBJ2-7, with 8 nucleotides matching TRBD1. Germline V CDR1 and CDR2: SQVTM, ANQGSEA. The CDR3 extends over 14 amino acids. Trimming at V came to 7 bases and at J to 4 bases, leaving 12 bases not matched to a gene. As DNA, the CDR3 is TGCAGCGCCACTCGGGGACAGGTATCTTACGAGCAGTACTTC. Translated, it gives CSATRGQVSYEQYF.

This clonotype occurred a few times. This chain uses TRBV11-3 with TRBJ2-1; 9 bases agree with TRBD2. This CDR3 contains 14 residues. CDR1 and CDR2 (germline): SGHNT, YENEEA. V lost 5 bases, J lost 10 bases, and 9 bases stayed unmatched. The CDR3 region is CASSLGGRAEEQFF. The DNA of the CDR3 is TGTGCCAGCAGCCTGGGCGGGAGGGCCGAAGAGCAGTTCTTC.

This clonotype showed up many times. The final CDR3 position lacks the conserved phenylalanine or tryptophan, pointing to a likely read error. The DNA is omitted, as the CDR3 cannot be located on it reliably, and the CDR3 follows TCRdb's listing. The CDR3 sequence: CASSLSTSQGMRI. This rearrangement joins TRBV7-9 to TRBJ2-7; no check of the table's D call, TRBD1, against the DNA was made. The CDR3 comprises 13 residues, both ends counted. Germline V gene lookup returns CDR1 SEHNR and CDR2 FQNEAQ (reference sequence).

This clonotype showed up many times. The V and J genes are TRBV9 and TRBJ1-3, with 8 bases matching TRBD1. The CDR3 contains 15 residues. The germline gives CDR1 SGDLS, CDR2 YYNGEE. V lost 7 bases, J lost 2 bases, and 8 bases stayed unmatched. The CDR3 coding sequence is TGTGCCAGCGCCAGGGGGCAGATCGCTGGAAACACCATATATTTT. Its protein product is CASARGQIAGNTIYF.

This clonotype showed up just a few times. The chain joins TRBV12-3 or TRBV12-4 to TRBJ2-6; D is perhaps TRBD1 or TRBD2 (7 bases each). The V and J ends lost 6 bases and 0 bases respectively, with 21 bases between them. CDR3 size: 19 residues. The CDR3 DNA is TGTGCCAGCAGCCACCGGGACAGCGGGACGAGCTCTGGGGCCAACGTCCTGACTTTC. This translates into CASSHRDSGTSSGANVLTF.

V usage is TRBV20-1 and J usage is TRBJ1-2; a possible D gene is TRBD1 (6 bases). The V and J ends lost 3 bases and 2 bases respectively, with 16 bases between them. This CDR3 comprises 15 residues. Germline assignment: CDR1 DFQATT and CDR2 SNEGSKA (reference sequence). The CDR3 loop is CSASDQGPNNYGYTF. In nucleotides, the CDR3 is TGCAGTGCTAGCGACCAGGGGCCTAACAACTATGGCTACACCTTC.

This clonotype was found a few times. The rearrangement joins TRBV6-5 to TRBJ2-3; 9 nucleotides line up with TRBD1. This CDR3 has 15 amino acids. In germline, CDR1 is MNHEY, CDR2 SVGAGI. Germline trimming cut 4 bases from V and 5 bases from J; bases unmatched to any gene: 7. The chain's CDR3 is CASSSRDRAIDTQYF. In nucleotides, the CDR3 is TGTGCCAGCAGTTCCCGGGACAGGGCAATAGATACGCAGTATTTT.

This clonotype was picked up many times. The chain uses TRBV20-1 and TRBJ1-2; tentatively, D is TRBD1 (5 bases). This CDR3 is 12 amino acids long. V dropped 4 bases and J dropped 4 bases, with 10 bases sitting between them. Germline-derived CDR1 and CDR2 are DFQATT and SNEGSKA (reference sequence). For the CDR3, the DNA is TGCAGTGCTAAGTTCGGGGGCTATGGCTACACCTTC. The encoded protein is CSAKFGGYGYTF.

V and J are TRBV7-6 and TRBJ2-1, with 9 bases identical to TRBD2. The germline gives CDR1 SGHVS, CDR2 FNYEAQ. The CDR3 runs to 15 residues. Unmatched junction bases numbered 9, after V lost 5 bases and J lost 7 bases. In DNA form, the CDR3 reads TGTGCCAGCAGCCGAGCGGGAGGTTGGGGGAATGAGCAGTTCTTC. Amino acid sequence: CASSRAGGWGNEQFF.

This clonotype was seen ten or more times. The genes are TRBV12-3 or TRBV12-4 and TRBJ1-1; tentative D call: TRBD1 (5 bases). The V and J ends lost 5 bases and 2 bases respectively, with 9 bases between them. CDR3 length equals 13 residues. CDR3 sequence (DNA): TGTGCCAGCAGTCCCGGGGCAAACACTGAAGCTTTCTTT. It encodes CASSPGANTEAFF.

The V and J genes are TRBV9 and TRBJ1-6, with TRBD1 identical over 7 bases. V trimming: 0 bases; J trimming: 3 bases; junction bases outside the gene matches: 3. This CDR3 region has 16 residues. Looked up from germline, CDR1 is SGDLS and CDR2 is YYNGEE. The CDR3 bases are TGTGCCAGCAGCGTAGGGGCAGGGGGCTATAATTCACCCCTCCACTTT. It codes for CASSVGAGGYNSPLHF.

The sample holds a few counts of this clonotype. The rearrangement uses TRBV19 and TRBJ2-2; D possibly corresponds to TRBD1 (5 bases). Trimming stripped 6 bases from V and 3 bases from J, with 11 bases between. Germline CDR1 reads LNHDA; CDR2 reads SQIVND (reference sequence). The CDR3 runs to 14 residues. The CDR3, as DNA: TGTGCCAGTAGGAAGGGGCCCTACACCGGGGAGCTGTTTTTT. Translated: CASRKGPYTGELFF.

About this clonotype: Germline and junction disagree at one end, which may indicate a read error. The chain recombines TRBV27 with TRBJ2-7; 10 bases are a match to TRBD1. Germline values: CDR1 MNHEY, CDR2 SMNVEV (reference sequence). The CDR3 contains 14 residues. The CDR3 DNA is TGTGCCAGCACCCTAATGCCCGGGACAGGGGTCTTGCTATTC. This sequence encodes CASTLMPGTGVLLF.

The chain has TRBV12-3 or TRBV12-4 and TRBJ1-6, with a weak D call TRBD1 (5 bases). Trimming removed 2 bases at V and 6 bases at J, with 8 bases between. The CDR3 covers 14 residues. The CDR3, as DNA: TGTGCCAGCAGTTTACAGGGAGCTAATTCACCCCTCCACTTT. This encodes CASSLQGANSPLHF.

The J gene is TRBJ1-6, the V gene TRBV7-9; the D is unclear. CDR3 length equals 14 residues. The germline V gene has CDR1 SEHNR and CDR2 FQNEAQ (reference sequence). The V end lost 6 bases, the J end lost 8 bases, and 14 bases lay between the germline ends. The CDR3 DNA sequence: TGTGCCAGCAGGGTCGGCAGCCTTCATTCACCCCTCCACTTT. This codes for CASRVGSLHSPLHF.

This clonotype was counted only a few times. This rearrangement joins TRBV20-1 to TRBJ2-1, with D maybe TRBD2 (6 bases). CDR3 size: 16 residues. Germline values: CDR1 DFQATT, CDR2 SNEGSKA (reference sequence). V was trimmed by 0 bases and J by 5 bases, leaving 17 bases between them. In DNA, the CDR3 is TGCAGTGCTAGAGATCGGAGAGGACTACAGCACAATGAGCAGTTCTTC. Translation gives CSARDRRGLQHNEQFF.

This clonotype was seen a handful of times. V usage is TRBV7-9 and J usage is TRBJ2-1, with D maybe TRBD2 (7 bases). Germline V gene lookup returns CDR1 SEHNR and CDR2 FQNEAQ (reference sequence). Trimming left V 4 bases short and J 6 bases short, with 13 bases between. This CDR3 is 14 amino acids long. This CDR3 reads CASSYGGAVNEQFF. In nucleotides, the CDR3 is TGTGCCAGCAGCTATGGGGGGGCTGTCAATGAGCAGTTCTTC. Together with reference TRBV7-9 and TRBJ2-1, the CDR3 gives the full variable domain: DTGVSQNPRHKITKRGQNVTFRCDPISEHNRLYWYRQTLGQGPEFLTYFQNEAQLEKSRLLSDRFSAERPKGSFSTLEIQRTEQGDSAMYLCASSYGGAVNEQFFGPGTRLTVL.

The CDR3 protein is CASSRPGTGGSPLHF. CDR3 DNA: TGTGCCAGCAGTCGCCCCGGGACAGGGGGTTCACCCCTCCACTTT. V and J are TRBV12-3 or TRBV12-4 and TRBJ1-6, with 11 bases that match TRBD1. The CDR3 runs 15 residues. V gave up 5 bases and J gave up 9 bases; unmatched junction bases: 6.

This clonotype came up many times. The CDR3 sequence is CASSDGGRSPLHF. The CDR3 region has the DNA TGCGCCAGCAGTGACGGGGGGCGATCACCCCTCCACTTT. This rearrangement joins TRBV10-2 to TRBJ1-6, with D perhaps matching TRBD1 (6 bases). Trimming shortened V by 3 bases and J by 10 bases, and 10 bases separated the two germline ends. In germline, CDR1 is WSHSY, CDR2 SAAADI. This CDR3 has 13 residues.